One sample yielded the 14 T cell receptor beta chains listed below, sequenced in a study of T-cell memory formation after mild COVID-19. TCRdb reanalysed the 5' RACE reads using MiXCR and keeps one entry per CDR3 protein. The data hold roughly 410,000 distinct CDR3 sequences, with 24% observed a single time. Sequencing used PBMCs or a T cell subset sorted from them (not recorded which). Every receptor here comes from an adult woman who had mild COVID-19 (a few samples of this study predate the infection). Cell type and time point are not known.

This chain connects TRBV12-3 or TRBV12-4 to TRBJ2-7; 7 nucleotides line up with TRBD1. J lost 4 bases, V lost 5 bases, and 20 bases had no gene match. The CDR3 extends over 18 amino acids. CDR3 nucleotides: TGTGCCAGCAGTCCGATACTCCTAGGGACAGCGAGGGGTTACGAGCAGTACTTC. Its protein is CASSPILLGTARGYEQYF.

The table lists this clonotype with a few counts. V is TRBV29-1 and J is TRBJ2-2; either TRBD1 or TRBD2 may supply D (5 bases each). V lost 6 bases to trimming and J lost 6 bases, with 14 bases between them. Germline lookup yields CDR1 SQVTM and CDR2 ANQGSEA. The CDR3 spans 13 residues. The CDR3 loop is CSVARASSGELFF. The CDR3 nucleotides read TGCAGCGTAGCCAGGGCTAGCTCCGGGGAGCTGTTTTTT.

The CDR3 DNA is TGTGCCACTTCCCCACCCGGGCCCGGTTCCTACGAGCAGTACTTC. This codes for CATSPPGPGSYEQYF. V and J are TRBV28 and TRBJ2-7; D ambiguous. V was clipped by 10 bases and J by 1 base, with 20 bases between them. Germline assignment: CDR1 MDHEN and CDR2 SYDVKM. The CDR3 covers 15 residues.

This clonotype turned up a few times. The chain recombines TRBV7-9 with TRBJ2-2, with a possible D match to TRBD2 (6 bases). Germline V lookup: CDR1 SEHNR, CDR2 FQNEAQ (reference sequence). Trimming removed 7 bases from V and 0 bases from J, with 15 bases in between. This CDR3 comprises 16 residues. CDR3 residues: CASTSRGTANTGELFF. The CDR3 DNA follows: TGTGCCAGCACCTCACGCGGGACGGCGAACACCGGGGAGCTGTTTTTT. Complete variable domain (other parts from reference TRBV7-9 and TRBJ2-2): DTGVSQNPRHKITKRGQNVTFRCDPISEHNRLYWYRQTLGQGPEFLTYFQNEAQLEKSRLLSDRFSAERPKGSFSTLEIQRTEQGDSAMYLCASTSRGTANTGELFFGEGSRLTVL.

The rearrangement uses TRBV28 and TRBJ1-5; no reliable D call. With 4 bases removed from V and 6 bases from J, the gap between germline ends came to 13 bases. Per the germline V gene, CDR1 is MDHEN and CDR2 is SYDVKM. This CDR3 has 14 amino acids. The CDR3 DNA is TGTGCCAGCAGTTCACCCGGGAGCCCTCAGCCCCAGCATTTT. It translates to CASSSPGSPQPQHF. Looking up the rest from reference TRBV28 and TRBJ1-5 gives the full variable domain: DVKVTQSSRYLVKRTGEKVFLECVQDMDHENMFWYRQDPGLGLRLIYFSYDVKMKEKGDIPEGYSVSREKKERFSLILESASTNQTSMYLCASSSPGSPQPQHFGDGTRLSIL.

The CDR3 sequence: CASSLDHGTPSYNEQFF. As DNA, the CDR3 is TGTGCCAGCAGCCTAGATCACGGGACGCCCTCCTACAATGAGCAGTTCTTC. The J gene is TRBJ2-1, the V gene TRBV7-6; D might be TRBD1 or TRBD2, each matching 5 bases. The CDR3 has 17 amino acids. Germline V gene lookup returns CDR1 SGHVS and CDR2 FNYEAQ. Trimming removed 5 bases at V and 0 bases at J, with 17 bases between.

V gene TRBV27 combines with J gene TRBJ2-7; TRBD2 matches 10 bases. J was trimmed by 3 bases and V by 6 bases; bases with no gene match: 5. Germline CDR1 is MNHEY and CDR2 is SMNVEV (reference sequence). The CDR3 is 14 residues long. CDR3 DNA: TGTGCCAGCAGAGCACTAGCGGGAATCTACGAGCAGTACTTC. It yields the protein CASRALAGIYEQYF.

This clonotype occurred a few times. This may come from a read error, since a much larger clone is one base off. This sequence joins TRBV7-9 and TRBJ2-6; TRBD1 matches 8 bases. Looked up from germline, CDR1 is SEHNR and CDR2 is FQNEAQ (reference sequence). V gave up 4 bases and J gave up 2 bases; unmatched junction bases: 1. This CDR3 contains 15 residues. For the CDR3, the DNA is TGTGCCAGCAGCTCAGGGGGCACTGGGGCCAACGTCCTGACTTTC. Its translation is CASSSGGTGANVLTF.

This clonotype has a handful of counts. The rearrangement joins TRBV5-1 to TRBJ2-6; no definite D call. V was shortened by 1 base and J by 0 bases, with 5 bases between the two germline ends. The CDR3 is 15 residues long. Per germline, CDR1 SGHRS and CDR2 YFSETQ. The CDR3 DNA reads TGCGCCAGCAGCTTGACAGCCTCTGGGGCCAACGTCCTGACTTTC. This sequence encodes CASSLTASGANVLTF.

The chain has TRBV12-3 or TRBV12-4 and TRBJ2-5, with 7 positions matching TRBD1. The V and J ends lost 5 bases and 4 bases, in that order; junction bases with no gene match: 10. The CDR3 spans 15 residues. The CDR3 sequence is CASSRDRVPSETQYF. Written as DNA, the CDR3 is TGTGCCAGCAGTAGAGACAGGGTACCCTCAGAGACCCAGTACTTC.

This chain connects TRBV12-3 or TRBV12-4 to TRBJ2-1, with TRBD1 matching over 8 bases. With V trimmed by 4 bases and J by 6 bases, 5 bases remained unmatched. The length of the CDR3 is 14 residues. The CDR3 nucleotides are TGTGCCAGCAGTTATGGACAGGGTGGCAATGAGCAGTTCTTC. It translates to CASSYGQGGNEQFF.

The chain joins TRBV7-3 to TRBJ2-1; possibly TRBD1 for D (6 bases). Germline assignment: CDR1 SGHTA and CDR2 FQGTGA. Trimming removed 0 bases from V and 4 bases from J, with 7 bases in between. This CDR3 spans 14 amino acids. CDR3 residues: CASSLTQGYNEQFF. In DNA form, the CDR3 reads TGTGCCAGCAGCTTAACGCAGGGGTACAATGAGCAGTTCTTC.

J is TRBJ1-1 and V is TRBV12-3 or TRBV12-4, with TRBD1 as a possible D gene (6 bases). Trimming shortened V by 7 bases and J by 7 bases, and 13 bases separated the two germline ends. This CDR3 has 12 residues. The DNA for the CDR3 is TGTGCCAGCACCGTGGGGGCGGTTGAAGCTTTCTTT. Its protein is CASTVGAVEAFF.

The chain combines TRBV7-9 with TRBJ2-7, with D possibly being TRBD2 (5 bases). From germline, CDR1 is SEHNR and CDR2 FQNEAQ (reference sequence). The CDR3 is made up of 13 amino acids. Deletions cut 5 bases from V and 4 bases from J, with 12 bases between. The CDR3 DNA reads TGTGCCAGCAGCAACCGGGATCGGTACGAGCAGTACTTC. It is translated as CASSNRDRYEQYF. The whole variable domain, remainder taken from reference TRBV7-9 and TRBJ2-7, is DTGVSQNPRHKITKRGQNVTFRCDPISEHNRLYWYRQTLGQGPEFLTYFQNEAQLEKSRLLSDRFSAERPKGSFSTLEIQRTEQGDSAMYLCASSNRDRYEQYFGPGTRLTVT.